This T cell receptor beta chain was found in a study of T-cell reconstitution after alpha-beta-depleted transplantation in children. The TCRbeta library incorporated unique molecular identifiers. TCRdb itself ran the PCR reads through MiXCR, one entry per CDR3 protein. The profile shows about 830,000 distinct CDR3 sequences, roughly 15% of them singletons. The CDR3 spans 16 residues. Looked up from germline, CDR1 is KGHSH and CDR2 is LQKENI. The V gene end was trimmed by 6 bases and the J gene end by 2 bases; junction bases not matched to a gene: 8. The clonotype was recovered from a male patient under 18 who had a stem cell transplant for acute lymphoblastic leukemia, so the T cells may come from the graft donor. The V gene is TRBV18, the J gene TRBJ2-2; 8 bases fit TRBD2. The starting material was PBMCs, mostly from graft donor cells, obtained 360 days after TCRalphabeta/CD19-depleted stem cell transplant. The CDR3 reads CASSLVTSGNTGELFF. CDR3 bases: TGTGCCAGCTCCCTCGTAACTAGCGGAAACACCGGGGAGCTGTTTTTT.